A single sample gave rise to the 27 T cell receptor beta chains below, sequenced in a study of T cell clonality in common variable immunodeficiency. Only in-frame clones appear in the TCRdb table, and some are missing; sequencing was by immunoSEQ multiplex PCR. The sample includes about 59,000 clones, none of them occurring once. Sequenced sample: peripheral blood mononuclear cells. The origin of the receptors is a person aged 18 to 75 in good health.

This clone was picked up many times. The read ends 3 residues early relative to the CDR3; the germline J gene fills the gap. This chain uses TRBV7-3 with TRBJ1-1, with 7 bases fitting TRBD1. CDR3 length: 15 amino acids. The V gene end was trimmed by 5 bases and the J gene end by 1 base; junction bases not matched to a gene: 7. Germline V gene sequence: CDR1 SGHTA, CDR2 FQGTGA. CDR3 DNA (partial): TGTGCCAGCAGCCCCCGGACAGGAGAGAACACTGAA. It is translated as CASSPRTGENTE. The complete CDR3 protein is CASSPRTGENTEAFF.

This clone was seen many times. Read sequence stops 3 residues before the CDR3 end, and the germline J gene provides the missing end. V and J are TRBV12-3 or TRBV12-4 and TRBJ2-2; TRBD2 matches 7 bases. Germline trimming cut 3 bases from V and 0 bases from J; bases unmatched to any gene: 7. The CDR3 is 17 amino acids. CDR3 DNA (partial): TGTGCCAGCAGTTTCCCCGGGGGGAGCGCGAACACCGGGGAG. It specifies CASSFPGGSANTGE. In full, the CDR3 reads CASSFPGGSANTGELFF.

This clone came up many times. The DNA ends 3 residues before the CDR3 does, and the rest of the CDR3 is filled in from the germline J gene. This sequence joins TRBV5-1 and TRBJ2-1, with 10 positions matching TRBD2. Per germline, CDR1 SGHRS and CDR2 YFSETQ. CDR3 size: 15 residues. Trimming removed 2 bases from V and 8 bases from J; junction bases left unmatched: 7. Incomplete CDR3 DNA: TGCGCCAGCAGCTTAGAGAGCGGGGGGGTCGATGAG. This translates into CASSLESGGVDE. The CDR3 as a whole reads CASSLESGGVDEQFF.

This clone was observed a handful of times. A single base is all that separates this from a far larger clone, so a read error is likely. The CDR3 goes on 3 residues after the read ends, and that part is filled in from the germline J gene. The V gene is TRBV30, the J gene TRBJ2-7; 8 bases are shared with TRBD2. The germline V gene has CDR1 GTSNPN and CDR2 SVGIG (reference sequence). The CDR3 is 17 residues long. Trimming took 4 bases from V and 0 from J; bases not matched to a gene: 14. This CDR3 reads CAWTLASGLMSSYEQYF. The CDR3 bases that were read are TGTGCCTGGACGTTGGCTAGCGGGCTGATGAGCTCCTACGAG.

This clone was counted a few times. Sequence at one end of the junction differs from germline and may be a read error. With the read ending 3 residues before the CDR3 end, the germline J gene is used to fill in that end. This chain joins TRBV6-1 and TRBJ2-3, with 15 bases aligning to TRBD2. CDR1 is MNHNS, CDR2 SASEGT, per germline. The CDR3 consists of 17 residues. CDR3 in amino acids: CASSEGTSGGAPETQYF. The sequenced part of the CDR3 DNA is TGTGCCAGCAGTGAAGGGACTAGCGGGGGGGCCCCAGAGACG.

This clone has ten or more counts. Read sequence stops 3 residues before the CDR3 end, and the germline J gene provides the missing end. The chain is built from TRBV5-1 and TRBJ2-2; D unresolved. The CDR3 totals 15 residues. The V end lost 0 bases, the J end lost 1 base, and 7 bases lay between the germline ends. Germline V gene data show CDR1 as SGHRS and CDR2 as YFSETQ. The CDR3 bases that were read are TGCGCCAGCAGCTTGGGTCAACTGAACACCGGGGAG. Translated, it gives CASSLGQLNTGE. The whole CDR3 protein reads CASSLGQLNTGELFF. Based on the CDR3 plus reference TRBV5-1 and TRBJ2-2, the full variable domain is KAGVTQTPRYLIKTRGQQVTLSCSPISGHRSVSWYQQTPGQGLQFLFEYFSETQRNKGNFPGRFSGRQFSNSRSEMNVSTLELGDSALYLCASSLGQLNTGELFFGEGSRLTVL.

This clone was counted many times. The read ends 3 residues early relative to the CDR3; the germline J gene fills the gap. V usage is TRBV2 and J usage is TRBJ2-7, with 7 bases that match TRBD1. Germline CDR1 and CDR2: SNHLY and FYNNEI. With V trimmed by 2 bases and J by 2 bases, 3 bases remained unmatched. CDR3 length: 14 amino acids. CDR3: CASSEPGQAYEQYF. The CDR3 DNA, read in part, is TGTGCCAGCAGTGAACCCGGACAGGCCTACGAG.

This clone was seen repeatedly, ten times or more. The read ends 3 residues before the CDR3 terminus; that terminus is restored from the germline J gene. The rearrangement uses TRBV5-5 and TRBJ2-5; D perhaps matches TRBD2 (6 bases). The ends were cut back, 2 bases at V and 4 bases at J, with 15 bases in the middle. CDR3 length equals 15 residues. From germline, CDR1 is SGHKS and CDR2 YYEKEE (reference sequence). The covered CDR3 bases are TGTGCCAGCAGCTTTTTCGGGGGTGAATTAGAGACC. The encoded protein is CASSFFGGELET. The entire CDR3 reads CASSFFGGELETQYF.

This clone was picked up many times. The read stops 3 residues short of the end of the CDR3; the missing end is completed from the germline J gene. This chain joins TRBV13 and TRBJ2-5; D is unresolved. V lost 5 bases and J 4 bases, leaving 8 bases between the germline ends. The CDR3 loop spans 12 amino acids. CDR1 is PRHDT and CDR2 is FYEKMQ in the germline V gene (reference sequence). CDR3 amino acids: CASSPLRETQYF. Incomplete CDR3 DNA: TGTGCCAGCAGCCCCCTTCGAGAGACC.

In its sample, this clone was seen many times. Read coverage stops 3 residues before the CDR3 terminus; the germline J gene supplies the remainder. The rearrangement joins TRBV12-3 or TRBV12-4 to TRBJ1-4; D is possibly TRBD1 (5 bases). The CDR3 contains 14 residues. Incomplete CDR3 DNA: TGTGCCAGCAGTCTCAGGGTAGGGGCCAACGTA. Amino acid sequence: CASSLRVGANV. The entire CDR3 reads CASSLRVGANVLFF.

This clone was detected ten times or more. The observed sequence ends 3 residues before the CDR3 terminus, with the missing tail filled in from the germline J gene. The chain couples TRBV19 to TRBJ2-3; tentatively, D is TRBD2 (7 bases). The CDR3 loop spans 15 amino acids. The V gene's germline CDR1 is LNHDA and CDR2 SQIVND (reference sequence). V dropped 10 bases and J dropped 0 bases, with 17 bases sitting between them. CDR3 residues: CATRGGEGSTDTQYF. CDR3 bases read: TGTGCCACCCGAGGGGGGGAAGGCAGCACAGATACG.

This clone was found a few times. The read ends 3 residues shy of where the CDR3 ends; the end is completed using the germline J gene. The chain links TRBV19 to TRBJ2-3; 9 bases are a match to TRBD2. The CDR3 runs to 14 residues. The germline V gene has CDR1 LNHDA and CDR2 SQIVND (reference sequence). J lost 6 bases, V lost 4 bases, and 5 bases had no gene match. The CDR3 protein is CASSSGRVPDTQYF. CDR3 bases read: TGTGCCAGTAGTAGCGGGAGGGTCCCCGATACG.

This clone was counted ten times or more. The read terminates 3 residues before the CDR3 end, so the remaining end is supplied by the germline J gene. The V and J genes are TRBV24-1 and TRBJ2-1, with D perhaps matching TRBD1 (6 bases). The germline gives CDR1 KGHDR, CDR2 SFDVKD. Trimming took off 4 bases at V and 8 bases at J, with 11 bases between the two ends. This CDR3 has 13 residues. The CDR3 is CATSEPDSDEQFF. The CDR3 bases that were read are TGTGCCACCAGTGAACCGGACAGCGATGAG.

This clone was seen many times. The DNA ends 3 residues before the CDR3 does, and the rest of the CDR3 is filled in from the germline J gene. The J gene is TRBJ2-1, the V gene TRBV5-1; 10 nucleotides match TRBD2. The germline V gene encodes CDR1 SGHRS and CDR2 YFSETQ. This CDR3 contains 13 residues. Germline trimming cut 7 bases from V and 5 bases from J; bases unmatched to any gene: 3. This CDR3 is CASGLAEHNEQFF. The CDR3 bases that were read are TGCGCCAGCGGACTAGCGGAACACAATGAG.

This clone was counted at least ten times. The sequenced fragment ends 3 residues before the CDR3 boundary, so the rest is inferred from the germline J gene. The rearrangement links TRBV30 to TRBJ1-1, with 9 nucleotides matching TRBD1. Per germline, CDR1 GTSNPN and CDR2 SVGIG (reference sequence). V was pared by 0 bases and J by 5 bases, with 4 bases of the junction left unmatched. The CDR3 consists of 14 residues. The covered CDR3 bases are TGTGCCTGGAGTGTAACACAGGGGGCGACTGAA. This codes for CAWSVTQGATE. In full, the CDR3 reads CAWSVTQGATEAFF.

Concerning this clone itself: The missing CDR3 end, 3 residues past where the read stops, is filled in from the germline J gene. This rearrangement joins TRBV6-1 to TRBJ1-1, with D tentatively TRBD1 (6 bases). CDR3 length: 14 amino acids. Germline-derived CDR1 and CDR2 are MNHNS and SASEGT. CDR3 loop: CASSVLREGETAFF. Partial CDR3 DNA: TGTGCCAGCAGTGTTTTGCGAGAGGGGGAGACC.

In its sample, this clone was seen many times. The read falls 3 residues short of the CDR3 end, and the missing part is taken from the germline J gene. The V gene is TRBV19, the J gene TRBJ2-2, with 7 bases aligning to TRBD2. The CDR3 has 15 residues. From germline, CDR1 is LNHDA and CDR2 SQIVND (reference sequence). With V trimmed by 3 bases and J by 3 bases, 4 bases remained unmatched. CDR3 loop: CASSMDRGDTGELFF. The part of the CDR3 DNA that was read is TGTGCCAGTAGTATGGACCGGGGGGACACCGGGGAG.

At least ten counts were recorded for this clone. From the germline J gene comes the end of the CDR3, since the read stops 3 residues before it. The chain carries TRBV30 and TRBJ2-7; the match to TRBD2 covers 8 bases. J lost 1 base, V lost 3 bases, and 8 bases had no gene match. The CDR3 runs to 15 residues. Germline CDR1 GTSNPN, CDR2 SVGIG (reference sequence). Incomplete CDR3 DNA: TGTGCCTGGAGCCGGCCTAGCGGGCTTTCCTACGAG. Protein product: CAWSRPSGLSYE. The entire CDR3 is CAWSRPSGLSYEQYF.

This clone was recorded at least ten times. The CDR3 goes on 3 residues after the read ends, and that part is filled in from the germline J gene. The gene calls are TRBV29-1 and TRBJ2-6, with 8 bases matching TRBD1. The CDR3 runs 15 residues. Germline loops: CDR1 SQVTM, CDR2 ANQGSEA. V gave up 5 bases and J gave up 4 bases; unmatched junction bases: 7. CDR3: CSVSQGASGANVLTF. The part of the CDR3 DNA that was read is TGCAGCGTTTCTCAGGGGGCGTCCGGGGCCAACGTC.

This clone has at least ten counts. The CDR3 goes on 3 residues after the read ends, and that part is filled in from the germline J gene. The rearrangement joins TRBV5-4 to TRBJ2-3; D remains ambiguous. Per germline, CDR1 SGHNT and CDR2 YYREEE (reference sequence). CDR3 size: 12 residues. V lost 3 bases to trimming and J lost 6 bases, with 8 bases between them. The CDR3 DNA, read in part, is TGTGCCAGCAGCTCCCTCGGGGATACG. This codes for CASSSLGDT. The whole CDR3 sequence is CASSSLGDTQYF.

This clone was counted ten times or more. The read gets to within 3 residues of the CDR3 end, and the germline J gene fills in the rest. The chain joins TRBV15 to TRBJ2-5; 9 positions match TRBD1. The CDR3 totals 15 residues. Germline V lookup: CDR1 LNHNV, CDR2 YYDKDF (reference sequence). The junction had 10 bases not matched to a gene; V was cut back by 5 bases and J by 6 bases. Incomplete CDR3 DNA: TGTGCCACCAGCGCGGACAGGGGCCCCCAGAAGACC. Translating gives CATSADRGPQKT. The entire CDR3 is CATSADRGPQKTQYF.

With regard to this clone: Coverage ceases 3 residues before the CDR3 finishes, and the germline J gene fills in the end. V and J are TRBV5-5 and TRBJ1-1, with D possibly being TRBD1 (6 bases). Germline-derived CDR1 and CDR2 are SGHKS and YYEKEE (reference sequence). Trimming pared 4 bases from V and 5 bases from J, leaving 18 bases between. This CDR3 contains 15 residues. Here the CDR3 reads CASSLPGGLRTEAFF. The CDR3 bases that were read are TGTGCCAGCAGCCTCCCGGGGGGGCTTCGGACTGAA.

On this clone: The read gets to within 3 residues of the CDR3 end, and the germline J gene fills in the rest. The V call is TRBV7-3, the J call TRBJ1-2; D gene ambiguous. This CDR3 spans 15 amino acids. Germline-derived CDR1 and CDR2 are SGHTA and FQGTGA. This chain's CDR3 is CASSRTSGKYGDYTF. The CDR3 DNA, read in part, is TGTGCCAGCAGCCGGACTAGCGGGAAATATGGTGAC.

This clone was found many times. The CDR3 is cut off 3 residues early in the read; its end comes from the germline J gene. The chain uses TRBV18 and TRBJ2-4, with a weak D call TRBD1 (6 bases). CDR1 is KGHSH and CDR2 is LQKENI in the germline V gene. CDR3 length: 12 amino acids. The CDR3 bases that were read are TGTGCCAGCTCAGCTGAAGGACAGCTT. This sequence encodes CASSAEGQL. From start to end, the CDR3 is CASSAEGQLQYF. The variable domain in full, with the rest retrieved from reference TRBV18 and TRBJ2-4, is NAGVMQNPRHLVRRRGQEARLRCSPMKGHSHVYWYRQLPEEGLKFMVYLQKENIIDESGMPKERFSAEFPKEGPSILRIQQVVRGDSAAYFCASSAEGQLQYFGAGTRLSVL.

This clone was counted at least ten times. The sequenced fragment ends 3 residues before the CDR3 boundary, so the rest is inferred from the germline J gene. V usage is TRBV18 and J usage is TRBJ1-1, with 10 bases lining up with TRBD1. Trimming at V came to 5 bases and at J to 4 bases, leaving 7 bases not matched to a gene. Germline CDR1 is KGHSH and CDR2 is LQKENI. The CDR3 is 15 residues long. The sequenced part of the CDR3 DNA is TGTGCCAGCTCAGCCGGGACAGGGGCATCCACTGAA. Its translation: CASSAGTGASTE. From start to end, the CDR3 is CASSAGTGASTEAFF.

This clone was observed a few times. The CDR3 end lies 3 residues beyond the end of the read and is filled in from the germline J gene. The same CDR3 can be traced to other DNA sequences in this sample. This chain uses TRBV18 with TRBJ1-3; D possibly corresponds to TRBD1 (6 bases). In germline, CDR1 is KGHSH, CDR2 LQKENI. This CDR3 is built from 17 residues. This CDR3 reads CASSPYGTPQGISTIYF. CDR3 bases read: TGTGCCAGCTCACCCTACGGGACACCCCAAGGGATCAGTACA.

There are many counts of this clone. The CDR3 is cut off 3 residues early in the read; its end comes from the germline J gene. This chain links TRBV2 with TRBJ1-4; D gene ambiguous. V was cut by 8 bases and J by 8 bases, with 18 bases left in between. Germline V gene sequence: CDR1 SNHLY, CDR2 FYNNEI. CDR3 size: 14 residues. Here the CDR3 reads CASSFGVVVEKLFF. The CDR3 bases that were read are TGTGCCAGCTCGTTCGGGGTAGTTGTAGAAAAA.